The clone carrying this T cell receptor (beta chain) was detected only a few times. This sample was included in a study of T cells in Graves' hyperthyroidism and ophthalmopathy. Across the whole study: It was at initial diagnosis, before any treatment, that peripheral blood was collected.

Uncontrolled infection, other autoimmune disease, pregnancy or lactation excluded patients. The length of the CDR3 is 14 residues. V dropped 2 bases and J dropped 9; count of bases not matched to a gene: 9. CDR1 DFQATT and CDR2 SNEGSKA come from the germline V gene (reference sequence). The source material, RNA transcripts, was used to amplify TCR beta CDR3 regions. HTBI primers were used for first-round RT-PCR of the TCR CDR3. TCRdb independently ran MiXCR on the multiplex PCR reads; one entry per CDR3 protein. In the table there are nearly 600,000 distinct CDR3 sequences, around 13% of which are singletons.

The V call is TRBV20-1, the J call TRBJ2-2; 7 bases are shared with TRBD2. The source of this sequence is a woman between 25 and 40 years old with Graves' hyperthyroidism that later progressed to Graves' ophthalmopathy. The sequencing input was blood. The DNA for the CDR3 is TGCAGTGCTAGAAGTCCTAGCGGTACCTGGGAGCTGTTTTTT. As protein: CSARSPSGTWELFF.